The clone carrying this TCR beta chain was counted between two and nine times. Its target is not known. V shed 3 bases, J shed 1 base, and the junction held 6 bases outside the gene matches. The CDR3 contains 16 residues. Germline V CDR1 and CDR2: DFQATT, SNEGSKA (reference sequence). The study's findings and limits: Tumor Tregs overlapped most with tumor, then blood, naive CD4+ cells.

After constant-region reverse-primer amplification, full-length variable regions underwent semi-nested PCR with Nested Universal Primer A. TCRdb passed the 5' RACE reads through MiXCR, listing each CDR3 protein once. The repertoire consists of 7,400 or so distinct CDR3 sequences, with 35% to 45% occurring once and the leading ten covering approximately 4%. This TCR derives from a female donor with breast cancer. The sample was memory CD4+ T cells sorted from blood. Subset in this sample: memory CD4+ T cells, CD4+CD45RO+CD25-. The rearrangement joins TRBV20-1 to TRBJ1-2, with 12 positions matching TRBD1. The CDR3 loop reads CSARGTGGPHNYGYTF. CDR3 sequence (DNA): TGCAGTGCTAGGGGGACAGGGGGCCCCCATAACTATGGCTACACCTTC.